This is a list of T cell receptor beta chains from one sample in a study of vaccination and CD4 T cells after COVID-19. TCRdb redid the calling of the PCR reads with MiXCR, one entry per CDR3 protein. The table includes more than 13,000 distinct CDR3 sequences, more than 25% detected once. These receptors are not linked to any known antigen. Sequenced material: cultured CD4+ T cells from blood. The origin of the receptors is a human donor with COVID-19. CDR3s leave out the opening cysteine and the closing phenylalanine or tryptophan. D genes are given only for firm matches.

V	J	D	CDR3
TRBV6-4	TRBJ2-1	TRBD2	ASSSGLANSLYNEQF
TRBV7-6	TRBJ2-3	.	ASSFRGETDTQY
TRBV7-7	TRBJ2-1	.	ASSPRSSGVPVYNEQF
TRBV15	TRBJ2-7	.	ATSSDLDHEQY
TRBV4-1	TRBJ2-2	.	ASSQGHPNTGELF
TRBV28	TRBJ2-7	.	ASSPTPGRAVEQY
TRBV5-1	TRBJ1-1	TRBD1	ASSPGDRGGTEAF
TRBV19	TRBJ2-2	TRBD2	ASSSLGAGGLTGELF
TRBV5-1	TRBJ2-3	.	ASSLVQDTQY
TRBV6-2/TRBV6-3	TRBJ2-1	TRBD1	ASSSGTAIYNEQF
TRBV20-1	TRBJ2-5	TRBD1	SAGTGVGETQY
TRBV12-3/TRBV12-4	TRBJ1-2	TRBD1	ASSLTGGSFGYT
TRBV18	TRBJ2-3	.	ASSPPGAQDTQY
TRBV29-1	TRBJ1-1	.	STRAPGANTEAF
TRBV30	TRBJ2-5	TRBD2	AWSVLLAGGSETQY
TRBV7-2	TRBJ2-5	.	ASSRSGTETQY
TRBV7-9	TRBJ1-5	.	ASSTNNQPQH
TRBV5-1	TRBJ1-3	.	ASLEQYSGNTIY
TRBV6-1	TRBJ2-1	TRBD2	ASSPEGTSGNEQF
TRBV7-9	TRBJ1-1	TRBD1	ASSRHTGGSDTEAF
TRBV19	TRBJ1-5	TRBD1	ASSPENRGSNQPQH
TRBV7-9	TRBJ1-2	.	ASSLVLNYGYT
TRBV6-1	TRBJ1-5	TRBD1	ASKGTGIMQPQH
TRBV27	.	.	ASSPGGWHEQY
TRBV20-1	TRBJ2-1	TRBD2	SVGVLGTISLYEQF
TRBV12-3/TRBV12-4	TRBJ1-6	.	ASSLRLESPLH
TRBV10-2	TRBJ1-6	.	ASRLDPAGYGSPLH
TRBV6-5	TRBJ2-5	TRBD1	ASSYDRGLVTQY
TRBV7-2	TRBJ2-3	TRBD2	ASRERGLAGTDTQY
TRBV7-2	TRBJ1-2	.	ASSQVLYGYT
TRBV2	TRBJ2-7	.	ASSETGWGPYEQY
TRBV6-1	TRBJ2-7	TRBD1	ASNPGTGFYEQY
TRBV20-1	TRBJ2-1	.	SATPGLNSYNEQF
TRBV6-5	TRBJ1-2	.	ASSYGGGKDRTYGYT
TRBV6-5	TRBJ2-7	.	ASSYSGQGRNEQY
TRBV5-1	TRBJ2-5	.	ASSFGGLETQY
TRBV29-1	TRBJ1-5	TRBD1	SVETGGGQPQH
TRBV5-1	TRBJ2-3	.	ASSRDTTDTQY
TRBV12-3/TRBV12-4	TRBJ2-7	TRBD1	ASSKRQGEQY
TRBV12-3/TRBV12-4	TRBJ1-1	.	ASSSRQAVVNTEAF
TRBV19	TRBJ2-3	TRBD1	ASSIQGVVRDTQY
TRBV7-2	TRBJ1-2	.	ASSLAKTVNYGYT
TRBV29-1	TRBJ1-2	.	SVETDRDYGYT
TRBV7-8	TRBJ1-2	.	ASSLAIGRGNGYT
TRBV19	TRBJ2-7	.	ASSMGPVTYEQY
TRBV11-3	TRBJ2-7	TRBD1	ASSPFRDSSYEQY
TRBV27	TRBJ2-7	TRBD2	ASSLQLAGGPHEQY
TRBV28	TRBJ1-5	.	ASKGPNQPQH
TRBV5-8	TRBJ2-7	TRBD1	ASSLAGTGMSEQY
TRBV28	TRBJ2-2	TRBD1	ASSSPGQGLIGELF
TRBV12-3/TRBV12-4	TRBJ1-2	.	ASSFGGGSYGYT
TRBV5-4	TRBJ2-5	TRBD2	ASSSLPTSAETQY